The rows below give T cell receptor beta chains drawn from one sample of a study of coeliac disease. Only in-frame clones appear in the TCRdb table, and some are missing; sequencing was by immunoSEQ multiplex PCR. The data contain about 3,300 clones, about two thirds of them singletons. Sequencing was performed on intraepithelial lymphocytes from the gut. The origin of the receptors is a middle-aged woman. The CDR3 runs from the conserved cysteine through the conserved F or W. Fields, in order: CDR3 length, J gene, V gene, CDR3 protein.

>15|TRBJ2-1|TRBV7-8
CASSSPTRGYNEQFF
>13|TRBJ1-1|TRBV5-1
CASSLQGGVEAFF
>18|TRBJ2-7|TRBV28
CASNPRTDRLAGTYEQYF
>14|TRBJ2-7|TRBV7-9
CASTPFDTGYEQYF
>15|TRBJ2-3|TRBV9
CASSDTSGSTDTQYF
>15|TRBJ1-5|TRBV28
CASQGGTGNNQPQHF
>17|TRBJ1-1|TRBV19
CASSLLSQWTGPLEAFF
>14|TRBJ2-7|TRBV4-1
CASSQGQGAYEQYF
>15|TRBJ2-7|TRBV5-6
CASSLGTGGTYEQYF
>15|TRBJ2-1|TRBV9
CASSPREKSYNEQFF
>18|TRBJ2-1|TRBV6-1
CASSEVRATGSSYNEQFF
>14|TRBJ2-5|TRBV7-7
CASSLDPAAGTQYF
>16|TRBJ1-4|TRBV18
CASSPPRAGGREKLFF
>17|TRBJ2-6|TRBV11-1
CASSLTGHPSGANVLTF
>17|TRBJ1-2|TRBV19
CASSSQWANRKTYGYTF
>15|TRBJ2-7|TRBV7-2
CASSLRVTSRYEQYF
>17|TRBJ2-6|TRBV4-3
CASSQKGDSSGANVLTF
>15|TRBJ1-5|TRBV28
CASSLTGSSNQPQHF
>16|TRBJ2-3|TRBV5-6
CASSIDRLRVTDTQYF
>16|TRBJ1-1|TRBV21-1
CASSKDGQSMNTEAFF
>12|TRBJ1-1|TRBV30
CAWKPMNTEAFF
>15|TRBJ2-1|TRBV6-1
CASSGLASSYNEQFF
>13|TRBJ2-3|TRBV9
CASAQGITDTQYF
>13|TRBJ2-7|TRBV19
CASSIIVRGEQYF
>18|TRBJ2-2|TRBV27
CASSLISPGGENTGELFF
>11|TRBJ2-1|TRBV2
CASRAYNEQFF
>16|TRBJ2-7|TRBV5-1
CASSLVAGGGGHEQYF
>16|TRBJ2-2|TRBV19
CASSIVWPPNTGELFF
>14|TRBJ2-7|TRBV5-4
CASSFSAGDNEQYF
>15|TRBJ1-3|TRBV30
CAWSVGGSSGNTIYF
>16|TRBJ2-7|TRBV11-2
CASSLLDMGSPYEQYF
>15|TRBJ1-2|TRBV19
CASSIQGMGDYGYTF
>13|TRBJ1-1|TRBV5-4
CASSLRTGRRAFF
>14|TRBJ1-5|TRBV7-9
CASSLSIGSQPQHF
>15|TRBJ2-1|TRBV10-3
CAISEGLRDYNEQFF
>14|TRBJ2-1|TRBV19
CASSIMPSGNEQFF
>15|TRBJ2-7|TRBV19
CASSRIAGGPYEQYF
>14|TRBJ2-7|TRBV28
CASSLAGRSYEQYF
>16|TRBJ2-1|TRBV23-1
CASRGGQGRTRHPPFF
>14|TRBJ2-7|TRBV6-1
CASSPWTVSYEQYF
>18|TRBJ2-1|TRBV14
CASSQDFFVPRTIHEQFF
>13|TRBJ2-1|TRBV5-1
CASSPQGYNEQFF
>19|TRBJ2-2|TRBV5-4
CASSLVAVAGGPTTGELFF
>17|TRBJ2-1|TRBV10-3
CAISPGVAGGHLNEQFF
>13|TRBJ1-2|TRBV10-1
CASSETGFYGYTF
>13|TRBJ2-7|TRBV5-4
CASTLTGSYEQYF
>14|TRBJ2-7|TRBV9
CASSVAAGAYEQYF
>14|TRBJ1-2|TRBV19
CASTQGEDLGGYTF
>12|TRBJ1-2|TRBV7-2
CASSETGAGYTF
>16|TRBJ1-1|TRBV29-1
CSVPTGAAIDSTEAFF
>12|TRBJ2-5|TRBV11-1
CASSLGEETQYF
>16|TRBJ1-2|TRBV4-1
CASSQAGGANPTGYTF